The 24 T cell receptor beta chains below all came from one sample that was sequenced in a study of blood T cell repertoires in COVID-19. The method was immunoSEQ multiplex PCR; TCRdb's version includes in-frame clones alone and lacks a portion of them. The data hold approximately 260,000 clones, with roughly nine tenths observed a single time. The sample consisted of PBMCs or T cells enriched from blood (not recorded which). The origin of the receptors is a woman in her twenties or thirties with acute COVID-19.

In its sample, this clone was seen once. The chain carries TRBV5-5 and TRBJ2-5; D gene ambiguous. The CDR3 sequence is 13 residues long. Germline assignment: CDR1 SGHKS and CDR2 YYEKEE (reference sequence). The V gene lost 0 bases and the J gene lost 2 bases, with 5 bases spanning the gap. The CDR3 DNA reads as TGTGCCAGCAGCTTGGGGCCTCAAGAGACCCAGTACTTC. Protein product: CASSLGPQETQYF.

The gene calls are TRBV28 and TRBJ2-7, with TRBD2 identical over 7 bases. Germline-derived CDR1 and CDR2 are MDHEN and SYDVKM. The CDR3 is 18 amino acids. The trim removed 2 bases at V and 2 bases at J, leaving 15 bases unmatched. The CDR3 sequence: CASSLEALGRGKAYEQYF. The CDR3 DNA follows: TGTGCCAGCAGTTTAGAGGCCCTAGGGCGGGGGAAGGCCTACGAGCAGTACTTC.

The chain recombines TRBV15 with TRBJ2-1; 7 positions match TRBD2. CDR1 LNHNV and CDR2 YYDKDF come from the germline V gene (reference sequence). CDR3 size: 17 residues. J gave up 3 bases and V 0 bases, and 8 bases lay outside the gene matches. This CDR3 is CATSREFGGRSYNEQFF. In DNA form, the CDR3 reads TGTGCCACCAGCAGAGAATTTGGCGGGAGAAGCTACAATGAGCAGTTCTTC.

This chain uses TRBV4-1 with TRBJ1-2; D possibly corresponds to TRBD1 (5 bases). V was cut by 5 bases and J by 7 bases, with 14 bases left in between. Germline V gives CDR1 MGHRA, CDR2 YSYEKL. The CDR3 runs to 13 residues. CDR3 coding DNA: TGCGCCAGCAGCTCCCAGGGAGGTAGTGGCTACACCTTC. Translation gives CASSSQGGSGYTF.

This rearrangement joins TRBV28 to TRBJ2-5; TRBD1 is a possible D gene (6 bases). This CDR3 spans 13 amino acids. V was pared by 6 bases and J by 4 bases, with 12 bases between. Germline V CDR1 and CDR2: MDHEN, SYDVKM. The CDR3 DNA reads TGTGCCAGCAGCCAAGACAGGAGAGAGACCCAGTACTTC. This translates into CASSQDRRETQYF.

This clone came up once. J is TRBJ2-2 and V is TRBV19, with D perhaps TRBD1 (5 bases). The CDR3 runs 14 residues. Between the trimmed V and J ends, which lost 6 bases and 5 bases, there was a span of 13 bases. Germline CDR1 is LNHDA and CDR2 is SQIVND (reference sequence). DNA for the CDR3: TGTGCCAGTAGAGTAGGGGCCGGAACCGGGGAGCTGTTTTTT. Its translation: CASRVGAGTGELFF.

V usage is TRBV19 and J usage is TRBJ1-2, with D hard to call. The ends were cut back, 11 bases at V and 4 bases at J, with 17 bases in the middle. This CDR3 region has 13 residues. The germline CDR1 and CDR2 sequences are LNHDA and SQIVND (reference sequence). The CDR3 loop reads CASREEGLYGYTF. As DNA, the CDR3 is TGTGCCTCTCGTGAGGAGGGCCTCTATGGCTACACCTTC.

This chain links TRBV7-9 with TRBJ1-2; 10 nucleotides align to TRBD1. Germline values: CDR1 SEHNR, CDR2 FQNEAQ (reference sequence). V gave up 7 bases and J gave up 8 bases; unmatched junction bases: 10. This CDR3 spans 14 amino acids. In DNA, the CDR3 is TGTGCCAGCACGTTGGGGACAGGGGCCCCGGGCTACACCTTC. This sequence encodes CASTLGTGAPGYTF. Looking up the rest from reference TRBV7-9 and TRBJ1-2 gives the full variable domain: DTGVSQNPRHKITKRGQNVTFRCDPISEHNRLYWYRQTLGQGPEFLTYFQNEAQLEKSRLLSDRFSAERPKGSFSTLEIQRTEQGDSAMYLCASTLGTGAPGYTFGSGTRLTVV.

The chain recombines TRBV2 with TRBJ2-7; a weak D match, TRBD1 (6 bases). V was shortened by 7 bases and J by 3 bases, with 13 bases between the two germline ends. The CDR3 is 13 amino acids. The V gene's germline CDR1 is SNHLY and CDR2 FYNNEI. In DNA, the CDR3 is TGTGCCAGCATCGGGACACCGATCTACGAGCAGTACTTC. It is translated as CASIGTPIYEQYF.

The chain links TRBV18 to TRBJ1-2, with 10 bases fitting TRBD1. CDR3 size: 14 residues. From germline, CDR1 is KGHSH and CDR2 LQKENI. V was pared by 4 bases and J by 8 bases, with 7 bases of the junction left unmatched. The CDR3 coding sequence is TGTGCCAGCTCACTCGGGACAGGGGAAGGAGGCTACACCTTC. The encoded protein is CASSLGTGEGGYTF. The full variable domain, completed using reference TRBV18 and TRBJ1-2, is NAGVMQNPRHLVRRRGQEARLRCSPMKGHSHVYWYRQLPEEGLKFMVYLQKENIIDESGMPKERFSAEFPKEGPSILRIQQVVRGDSAAYFCASSLGTGEGGYTFGSGTRLTVV.

The chain couples TRBV13 to TRBJ1-2; 12 bases are a match to TRBD1. This CDR3 contains 16 residues. V shed 5 bases and J 8 bases; nucleotides not matched to a gene: 12. The V gene's germline CDR1 is PRHDT and CDR2 FYEKMQ (reference sequence). The DNA for the CDR3 is TGTGCCAGCAGCGCCATAGGTGGGACAGGGGGCGGAGGCTACACCTTC. This translates into CASSAIGGTGGGGYTF.

The chain couples TRBV6-5 to TRBJ2-2, with D unresolved. In germline, CDR1 is MNHEY, CDR2 SVGAGI. This CDR3 contains 15 residues. Trimming shortened V by 5 bases and J by 4 bases, and 14 bases separated the two germline ends. The CDR3 reads CASSPGSFSTGELFF. CDR3 coding DNA: TGTGCCAGCAGTCCCGGGTCCTTTTCCACCGGGGAGCTGTTTTTT.

The V gene is TRBV6-5, the J gene TRBJ2-7, with D unclear. The CDR3 sequence is 11 residues long. Trimming removed 4 bases from V and 3 bases from J, with 4 bases in between. The V gene's germline CDR1 is MNHEY and CDR2 SVGAGI. As DNA, the CDR3 is TGTGCCAGCAGTTTCGGCTACGAGCAGTACTTC. It codes for CASSFGYEQYF.

This sequence joins TRBV5-6 and TRBJ1-3; no definite D call. This CDR3 is built from 17 residues. From germline, CDR1 is SGHDT and CDR2 YYEEEE. The V and J ends lost 6 bases and 0 bases respectively, with 19 bases between them. The CDR3 spells CASKPSINSGSGNTIYF. The CDR3 DNA sequence: TGTGCCAGCAAACCCTCGATCAACAGTGGCTCTGGAAACACCATATATTTT.

The CDR3 coding sequence is TGTGCCAGCAGCCAGTCAGGGGCCGAGCAGTACTTC. Translation gives CASSQSGAEQYF. This rearrangement joins TRBV3-1 (or the pseudogene TRBV3-2) to TRBJ2-7; D may be TRBD1 (6 bases). This CDR3 has 12 residues. Germline lookup yields CDR1 LGHDT and CDR2 YNNKEL (reference sequence). Between the trimmed V and J ends, which lost 3 bases and 6 bases, there was a span of 9 bases.

This chain links TRBV28 with TRBJ1-6; D gene uncertain. V gave up 5 bases and J gave up 10 bases, with 18 bases separating them. Looked up from germline, CDR1 is MDHEN and CDR2 is SYDVKM. This CDR3 is built from 15 residues. CDR3 in amino acids: CASSLRPGSISPLHF. The CDR3 nucleotides are TGTGCCAGCAGTCTCCGGCCCGGGTCGATCTCACCCCTCCACTTT.

A few counts support this clone. J is TRBJ1-2 and V is TRBV19; D not certain. Germline V gene data show CDR1 as LNHDA and CDR2 as SQIVND (reference sequence). This CDR3 spans 11 amino acids. CDR3 bases: TGTGCTTCAGAGGGTTTCTATGGCTACACCTTC. Its translation: CASEGFYGYTF.

J is TRBJ2-3 and V is TRBV10-3; TRBD2 aligns across 9 bases. With 2 bases clipped from V and 2 bases from J, the junction kept 11 bases outside the gene matches. The germline V gene encodes CDR1 ENHRY and CDR2 SYGVKD. The CDR3 is made up of 18 amino acids. CDR3 DNA: TGTGCCATCAGTGAGATCTCTCAGGGCGGGAGGGCCACAGATACGCAGTATTTT. Residues: CAISEISQGGRATDTQYF.

V is TRBV7-2 and J is TRBJ1-4; D might be TRBD1 (5 bases). CDR3 length: 16 amino acids. V was shortened by 3 bases and J by 3 bases, with 14 bases between the two germline ends. Germline-derived CDR1 and CDR2 are SGHTA and FQGNSA. CDR3 region: CASSLGGRVANEKLFF. In DNA form, the CDR3 reads TGTGCCAGCAGCTTGGGCGGCAGGGTGGCTAATGAAAAACTGTTTTTT.

V is TRBV15 and J is TRBJ2-1, with TRBD1 matching 8 bases. This CDR3 contains 16 residues. Germline loops: CDR1 LNHNV, CDR2 YYDKDF (reference sequence). V trimming: 0 bases; J trimming: 6 bases; junction bases outside the gene matches: 7. The CDR3 nucleotides read TGTGCCACCAGCAGAGAGTATGGCAGGGGGCTCAATGAGCAGTTCTTC. This encodes CATSREYGRGLNEQFF.

DNA of the CDR3: TGTGCCAGCAGAACGGACTCGATTAGCACAGATACGCAGTATTTT. Its protein is CASRTDSISTDTQYF. The rearrangement links TRBV5-4 to TRBJ2-3, with D tentatively TRBD2 (5 bases). Germline lookup yields CDR1 SGHNT and CDR2 YYREEE (reference sequence). The CDR3 length is 15 residues. The ends were cut back, 5 bases at V and 0 bases at J, with 13 bases in the middle.

This sequence joins TRBV28 and TRBJ1-2, with TRBD1 as a possible D gene (5 bases). This CDR3 spans 13 amino acids. Germline-derived CDR1 and CDR2 are MDHEN and SYDVKM. The V gene lost 5 bases and the J gene lost 5 bases, with 12 bases spanning the gap. CDR3: CASSAVGGYGYTF. Here the CDR3 DNA reads TGTGCCAGCAGTGCCGTCGGGGGGTATGGCTACACCTTC.

The rearrangement links TRBV5-6 to TRBJ1-6, with D uncertain. This CDR3 comprises 15 residues. Germline loops: CDR1 SGHDT, CDR2 YYEEEE. The V end was cut by 0 bases, the J end by 2 bases, with 6 bases between. In DNA, the CDR3 is TGTGCCAGCAGCTTGGAGCCAACCTATAATTCACCCCTCCACTTT. Translation gives CASSLEPTYNSPLHF.

The gene calls are TRBV7-9 and TRBJ1-1, with 8 bases aligning to TRBD1. There are 14 residues in the CDR3. Germline trimming cut 4 bases from V and 4 bases from J; bases unmatched to any gene: 5. CDR1 and CDR2 from the germline V gene are SEHNR and FQNEAQ (reference sequence). Here the CDR3 reads CASSYGQGITEAFF. The CDR3 DNA sequence: TGTGCCAGCAGCTACGGACAGGGAATCACTGAAGCTTTCTTT.